Below, one T cell receptor (beta chain) is given with its context. Its specific antigen is unknown. The record has no base qualities; no much larger clone is one base away. The cysteine opens and the phenylalanine closes a CDR3 of 14 amino acids. The entry retains the CDR3 DNA only, 42 bases that are in frame from base 1. Via the germline V gene (reference sequence), CDR1 is WNHNN and CDR2 SYGVQD. The junction shows trimming of 0 bases on V and 8 bases on J, plus 13 bases between the germline ends. This sample was included in a study of blood T cell repertoires in COVID-19 (dated by TCRdb to the early 2020s). Concerning the study at large: Collaborator samples came from the United States, Italy and Spain and covered acute and convalescent phases of COVID-19. The material from the prospective study consisted of cDNA or gDNA derived from T cells, B-cell-depleted T cells, or PBMCs. The dataset comprised deeply sampled blood TCRbeta repertoires from subjects exposed to, actively infected with, or recovered from COVID-19. The repertoires were released in a freely available public database intended as a resource for research on the immune response to SARS-CoV-2. The samples were drawn from two sources: the first 160 participants of the ongoing ImmuneRACE study, and fewer than 1,500 subjects contributed by 6 global collaborators. Sample metadata almost always included a de-identified subject ID, COVID-19 status, age in years and sex. HLA class I and class II types, where available, came from metadata supplied by the sample provider rather than from assay-based typing.

At one collaborating source in Seattle, patients were enrolled during active infection and were followed longitudinally through the course of disease. Collaborating institutions collected whole blood in K2EDTA tubes following their own protocols. Collaborator samples were shipped for TCRbeta analysis as frozen whole blood, isolated PBMCs, or DNA extracted from either sample type. The paper's findings and limits, for the study overall: How much clinical and demographic metadata was included differed by source and by participant, and the metadata was provided uncurated.

TCRbeta CDR3 regions were amplified from genomic DNA using the immunoSEQ Assay, a bias-controlled multiplex PCR. Concerning the study's data processing: Nucleated cell counts per sample were estimated from amplification of reference gene primers within the assay. Sequence reads were collapsed and filtered to measure the absolute abundance of every unique TCRbeta CDR3 rearrangement. For each sample, productive Simpson clonality was calculated by taking the square root of Simpson's diversity index across productive rearrangements. TCRdb stores this immuneACCESS table with in-frame sequences only. Part of the clones is absent; in the studies checked, under half of the shortfall reflects unresolved V genes, and no reason is known for the rest. V, J and clone size are taken as reported in that table, and D and trimming were inferred from the DNA itself. This sample lists about 230,000 clones; 70% to 90% were detected once. The ten largest account for 4.5% to 5.5% of the sample.

This receptor chain uses TRBV10-1 and TRBJ1-2; TRBD1 is a possible D gene, resting on 5 matching bases. The clonotype comes from a man aged 50-60 years with COVID-19, enrolled during active disease. Sequencing was performed on peripheral blood. DNA sequence: TGCGCCAGCAGTGAGTCGGGCAGGGCCCAAGGCTACACCTTC. Translated, this gives CASSESGRAQGYTF.